What follows are 27 T cell receptor beta chains derived from one specimen sequenced in a study of PD-L1 blockade in urothelial cancer. Using immunoSEQ multiplex PCR, the repertoire was profiled, and TCRdb retains in-frame clones only, with some absent. The data hold tens of thousands of clones, with about four fifths observed a single time. As to time point: pretreatment peripheral blood. The sequenced sample was PBMCs, obtained around atezolizumab (anti-PD-L1) treatment. The receptor source for this set is a woman in her 70s with urothelial cancer.

This clone was recorded only once. The chain uses TRBV19 and TRBJ1-1, with 9 bases that match TRBD1. The J segment lost 3 bases and the V segment lost 6 bases, leaving 14 bases of the junction unmatched. The length of the CDR3 is 17 residues. In germline, CDR1 is LNHDA, CDR2 SQIVND (reference sequence). CDR3 sequence: CASSPSIWTGDYTEAFF. As DNA, the CDR3 is TGTGCCAGTAGCCCGAGTATCTGGACAGGGGATTACACTGAAGCTTTCTTT.

This sequence joins TRBV29-1 and TRBJ2-3; D gene ambiguous. The CDR3 contains 16 residues. CDR1 is SQVTM and CDR2 is ANQGSEA in the germline V gene. Between the trimmed V and J ends, which lost 4 bases and 0 bases, there was a span of 17 bases. In nucleotides, the CDR3 is TGCAGCGTTGGTTGGGTGGGCCAGTCTAGCACAGATACGCAGTATTTT. It encodes CSVGWVGQSSTDTQYF.

This chain uses TRBV28 with TRBJ2-7; perhaps TRBD2 as D (5 bases). This CDR3 spans 14 amino acids. Germline V CDR1 and CDR2: MDHEN, SYDVKM. The V end lost 8 bases, the J end lost 1 base, and 15 bases lay between the germline ends. CDR3 amino acids: CASCPRGTSYEQYF. The DNA for the CDR3 is TGTGCCAGCTGCCCCCGGGGTACTTCCTACGAGCAGTACTTC.

V is TRBV27 and J is TRBJ2-1; 8 positions agree with TRBD2. CDR1 and CDR2 from the germline V gene are MNHEY and SMNVEV (reference sequence). J gave up 9 bases and V 3 bases, and 10 bases lay outside the gene matches. The CDR3 spans 15 residues. The CDR3 nucleotides read TGTGCCAGCAGTTTCTCGGCGGGAGGAGAAGGTGAGCAGTTCTTC. This gives the protein CASSFSAGGEGEQFF.

V usage is TRBV7-8 and J usage is TRBJ2-1; 11 positions agree with TRBD2. CDR3 length: 15 amino acids. The V and J ends lost 6 bases and 5 bases, in that order; junction bases with no gene match: 6. Germline CDR1 reads SGHVS; CDR2 reads FQNEAQ. In DNA form, the CDR3 reads TGTGCCAGCAGTTTACTAGCGGGAGTAAACAATGAGCAGTTCTTC. Protein product: CASSLLAGVNNEQFF.

The V gene is TRBV30, the J gene TRBJ2-5, with 8 bases identical to TRBD1. CDR3 length: 12 residues. Germline CDR1 reads GTSNPN; CDR2 reads SVGIG (reference sequence). V lost 4 bases and J lost 7; bases outside the gene matches: 5. This chain's CDR3 is CAWIDRGTTQYF. CDR3 DNA sequence: TGTGCCTGGATTGACAGGGGTACGACCCAGTACTTC.

The V call is TRBV4-1, the J call TRBJ1-2; possibly TRBD1 for D (5 bases). The length of the CDR3 is 15 residues. Trimming removed 2 bases at V and 7 bases at J, with 17 bases between. Germline V CDR1 and CDR2: MGHRA, YSYEKL. CDR3 in amino acids: CASSQSWGGAVGYTF. The CDR3 region has the DNA TGCGCCAGCAGCCAAAGTTGGGGGGGAGCGGTTGGCTACACCTTC.

The table lists this clone with a few counts. The rearrangement joins TRBV4-3 to TRBJ1-1; D uncertain. V was pared by 2 bases and J by 0 bases, with 4 bases between. Germline CDR1 LGHNA, CDR2 YSLEER. The CDR3 is 13 residues long. The CDR3 DNA reads TGCGCCAGCAGCCAAACAGTGAACACTGAAGCTTTCTTT. Protein product: CASSQTVNTEAFF.

This clone was seen a few times. This chain uses TRBV27 with TRBJ2-7, with 11 positions matching TRBD2. J gave up 5 bases and V 6 bases, and 3 bases lay outside the gene matches. Germline CDR1 MNHEY, CDR2 SMNVEV (reference sequence). The CDR3 runs to 13 residues. CDR3 sequence reads: CASRLAGANEQYF. CDR3 nucleotides: TGTGCCAGCAGACTAGCGGGAGCTAACGAGCAGTACTTC.

The rearrangement joins TRBV9 to TRBJ1-2; TRBD1 matches 9 bases. Unmatched junction bases numbered 4, after V lost 3 bases and J lost 4 bases. CDR1 is SGDLS, CDR2 YYNGEE, per germline. The CDR3 sequence is 14 residues long. This chain's CDR3 is CASSAGQGSYGYTF. As DNA, the CDR3 is TGTGCCAGCAGCGCCGGACAGGGGTCCTATGGCTACACCTTC. Combining the CDR3 with reference TRBV9 and TRBJ1-2 gives the whole variable domain DSGVTQTPKHLITATGQRVTLRCSPRSGDLSVYWYQQSLDQGLQFLIQYYNGEERAKGNILERFSAQQFPDLHSELNLSSLELGDSALYFCASSAGQGSYGYTFGSGTRLTVV.

The rearrangement links TRBV5-1 to TRBJ2-5, with 9 bases identical to TRBD2. Germline-derived CDR1 and CDR2 are SGHRS and YFSETQ. CDR3 length: 15 amino acids. Germline trimming cut 1 base from V and 3 bases from J; bases unmatched to any gene: 4. CDR3 loop: CASSLRGGREETQYF. As DNA, the CDR3 is TGCGCCAGCAGCTTGCGAGGCGGGAGGGAAGAGACCCAGTACTTC. The complete variable domain, with remaining parts taken from reference TRBV5-1 and TRBJ2-5, reads KAGVTQTPRYLIKTRGQQVTLSCSPISGHRSVSWYQQTPGQGLQFLFEYFSETQRNKGNFPGRFSGRQFSNSRSEMNVSTLELGDSALYLCASSLRGGREETQYFGPGTRLLVL.

This clone was observed a few times. This chain connects TRBV4-2 to TRBJ1-3, with D possibly matching TRBD1 (5 bases). V gave up 4 bases and J gave up 2 bases, with 18 bases separating them. The CDR3 has 17 amino acids. The V gene's germline CDR1 is LGHNA and CDR2 YNFKEQ. CDR3 in DNA: TGTGCCAGCAGCCCCAACCCCCAGGGTGCTACTGGAAACACCATATATTTT. This codes for CASSPNPQGATGNTIYF.

The chain employs TRBV9 and TRBJ2-2; D possibly corresponds to TRBD1 (6 bases). V was clipped by 0 bases and J by 2 bases, with 8 bases between them. Germline CDR1 SGDLS, CDR2 YYNGEE. The length of the CDR3 is 15 residues. CDR3 region: CASSVGTDNTGELFF. The CDR3 nucleotides are TGTGCCAGCAGCGTAGGGACAGATAACACCGGGGAGCTGTTTTTT. The full variable domain, its missing parts supplied by reference TRBV9 and TRBJ2-2, is DSGVTQTPKHLITATGQRVTLRCSPRSGDLSVYWYQQSLDQGLQFLIQYYNGEERAKGNILERFSAQQFPDLHSELNLSSLELGDSALYFCASSVGTDNTGELFFGEGSRLTVL.

The rearrangement uses TRBV5-1 and TRBJ2-1, with TRBD2 identical over 8 bases. Germline assignment: CDR1 SGHRS and CDR2 YFSETQ. Unmatched junction bases numbered 5, after V lost 6 bases and J lost 3 bases. This CDR3 spans 14 amino acids. The CDR3 region is CASTGGAIYNEQFF. The DNA for the CDR3 is TGCGCCAGCACCGGGGGGGCAATCTACAATGAGCAGTTCTTC.

This sequence joins TRBV5-6 and TRBJ2-4, with 12 nucleotides matching TRBD1. The CDR3 is 14 residues long. The V and J ends lost 4 bases and 9 bases, in that order; junction bases with no gene match: 5. CDR1 and CDR2 from the germline V gene are SGHDT and YYEEEE. CDR3 nucleotides: TGTGCCAGCAGCCGTGGGACAGGGGGCGGCATTCAGTACTTC. This sequence encodes CASSRGTGGGIQYF.

The chain links TRBV5-1 to TRBJ2-5; D is ambiguous. The CDR3 covers 14 residues. Germline-derived CDR1 and CDR2 are SGHRS and YFSETQ. V shed 4 bases and J shed 4 bases, with 14 bases lying between them. The CDR3 loop reads CASSPQENRETQYF. CDR3 bases: TGCGCCAGCAGCCCCCAGGAAAACAGAGAGACCCAGTACTTC.

J is TRBJ1-2 and V is TRBV18, with 8 positions matching TRBD1. The CDR3 has 15 residues. Germline trimming cut 3 bases from V and 8 bases from J; bases unmatched to any gene: 11. From germline, CDR1 is KGHSH and CDR2 LQKENI. CDR3 sequence: CASSPRTGPQGGYTF. The CDR3 DNA sequence: TGTGCCAGCTCACCCCGGACAGGGCCGCAGGGGGGCTACACCTTC.

This chain joins TRBV30 and TRBJ2-5, with D perhaps matching TRBD2 (5 bases). The germline CDR1 and CDR2 sequences are GTSNPN and SVGIG (reference sequence). The length of the CDR3 is 13 residues. V dropped 3 bases and J dropped 4 bases, with 12 bases sitting between them. In nucleotides, the CDR3 is TGTGCCTGGAGGGAAGCGGCCGGAGAGACCCAGTACTTC. Translating it yields CAWREAAGETQYF.

The chain is built from TRBV18 and TRBJ1-3, with D possibly TRBD1 on 6 matching bases. The ends were cut back, 3 bases at V and 0 bases at J, with 12 bases in the middle. Per the germline V gene, CDR1 is KGHSH and CDR2 is LQKENI. The CDR3 is 16 amino acids. CDR3 DNA: TGTGCCAGCTCACCCCAGGGGCGATACTCTGGAAACACCATATATTTT. This sequence encodes CASSPQGRYSGNTIYF.

The rearrangement joins TRBV7-2 to TRBJ1-4; TRBD1 is a possible D gene (6 bases). This CDR3 comprises 14 residues. Trimming took off 3 bases at V and 12 bases at J, with 17 bases between the two ends. The germline V gene encodes CDR1 SGHTA and CDR2 FQGNSA. The CDR3 DNA reads as TGTGCCAGCAGCTTGTCCCGGGACAAACAGGAACTGTTTTTT. Translating gives CASSLSRDKQELFF.

The V call is TRBV27, the J call TRBJ2-5; D might be TRBD2 (8 bases). Trimming took off 2 bases at V and 5 bases at J, with 21 bases between the two ends. The germline gives CDR1 MNHEY, CDR2 SMNVEV (reference sequence). The CDR3 runs 17 residues. In nucleotides, the CDR3 is TGTGCCAGCAGTTTACTAGCGGGCAGGGGGGGCAGGGAGACCCAGTACTTC. Its translation is CASSLLAGRGGRETQYF.

The chain employs TRBV11-3 and TRBJ2-1, with D possibly TRBD1 on 8 matching bases. The CDR3 is 15 amino acids. CDR1 is SGHNT, CDR2 YENEEA, per germline. With 5 bases removed from V and 3 bases from J, the gap between germline ends came to 14 bases. CDR3 amino acids: CASSPQGGVYNEQFF. CDR3 nucleotide sequence: TGTGCCAGCAGCCCACAGGGGGGGGTCTACAATGAGCAGTTCTTC. Combining the CDR3 with reference TRBV11-3 and TRBJ2-1 gives the whole variable domain EAGVVQSPRYKIIEKKQPVAFWCNPISGHNTLYWYLQNLGQGPELLIRYENEEAVDDSQLPKDRFSAERLKGVDSTLKIQPAELGDSAVYLCASSPQGGVYNEQFFGPGTRLTVL.

The CDR3 sequence is CASSTSGSDGYGYTF. DNA of the CDR3: TGTGCCAGCTCGACCTCAGGGTCGGATGGATATGGCTACACCTTC. This sequence joins TRBV7-3 and TRBJ1-2; D is perhaps TRBD1 (5 bases). The V and J ends lost 8 bases and 5 bases respectively, with 21 bases between them. The CDR3 length is 15 residues. Germline CDR1 and CDR2: SGHTA and FQGTGA.

This chain joins TRBV6-5 and TRBJ1-5; a weak D match, TRBD1 (5 bases). V was cut by 5 bases and J by 5 bases, with 10 bases left in between. Germline CDR1 reads MNHEY; CDR2 reads SVGAGI. This CDR3 spans 13 amino acids. DNA for the CDR3: TGTGCCAGCAGTCGGTTCAGGGATCAGCCCCAGCATTTT. It specifies CASSRFRDQPQHF.

The rearrangement uses TRBV27 and TRBJ2-1; 10 nucleotides match TRBD2. The CDR3 contains 14 residues. V was clipped by 6 bases and J by 6 bases; unmatched bases: 5. Germline values: CDR1 MNHEY, CDR2 SMNVEV (reference sequence). CDR3 bases: TGTGCCAGCAGCTGGGGACTAGCGTCCAATGAGCAGTTCTTC. Its translation is CASSWGLASNEQFF.

The J gene is TRBJ2-1, the V gene TRBV10-1; possible D gene TRBD2, 6 bases. This CDR3 region has 15 residues. Germline V gene lookup returns CDR1 WNHNN and CDR2 SYGVQD (reference sequence). V was trimmed by 0 bases and J by 9 bases, leaving 15 bases between them. For the CDR3, the DNA is TGCGCCAGCAGTGAGTCGGGGACTCCATTTGGTGAGCAGTTCTTC. This codes for CASSESGTPFGEQFF.

Note on this clone: The sample contains more than one DNA sequence encoding this CDR3. The gene calls are TRBV7-7 and TRBJ2-5, with D possibly matching TRBD2 (6 bases). CDR3 length equals 15 residues. V was shortened by 6 bases and J by 2 bases, with 16 bases between the two germline ends. Germline values: CDR1 SSHAT, CDR2 FNYEAQ (reference sequence). The CDR3 coding sequence is TGTGCCAGCAGTGTGGGCGGCGGGGCACAAGAGACCCAGTACTTC. Amino acid sequence: CASSVGGGAQETQYF.